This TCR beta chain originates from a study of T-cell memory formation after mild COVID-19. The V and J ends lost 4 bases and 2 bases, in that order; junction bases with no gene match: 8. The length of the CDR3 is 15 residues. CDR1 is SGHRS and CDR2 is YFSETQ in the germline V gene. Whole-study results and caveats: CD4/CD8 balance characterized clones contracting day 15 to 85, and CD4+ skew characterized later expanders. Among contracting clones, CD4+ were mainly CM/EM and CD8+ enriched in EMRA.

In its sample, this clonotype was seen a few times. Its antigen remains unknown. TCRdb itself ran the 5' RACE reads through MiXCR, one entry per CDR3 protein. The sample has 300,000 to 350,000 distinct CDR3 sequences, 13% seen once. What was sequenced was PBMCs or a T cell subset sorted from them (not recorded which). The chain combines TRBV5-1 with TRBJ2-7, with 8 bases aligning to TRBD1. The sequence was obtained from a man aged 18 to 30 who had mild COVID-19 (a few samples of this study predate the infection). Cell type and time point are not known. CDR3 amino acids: CASSLLSDRAYEQYF. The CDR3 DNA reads TGCGCCAGCAGCCTACTTTCGGACAGGGCCTACGAGCAGTACTTC.